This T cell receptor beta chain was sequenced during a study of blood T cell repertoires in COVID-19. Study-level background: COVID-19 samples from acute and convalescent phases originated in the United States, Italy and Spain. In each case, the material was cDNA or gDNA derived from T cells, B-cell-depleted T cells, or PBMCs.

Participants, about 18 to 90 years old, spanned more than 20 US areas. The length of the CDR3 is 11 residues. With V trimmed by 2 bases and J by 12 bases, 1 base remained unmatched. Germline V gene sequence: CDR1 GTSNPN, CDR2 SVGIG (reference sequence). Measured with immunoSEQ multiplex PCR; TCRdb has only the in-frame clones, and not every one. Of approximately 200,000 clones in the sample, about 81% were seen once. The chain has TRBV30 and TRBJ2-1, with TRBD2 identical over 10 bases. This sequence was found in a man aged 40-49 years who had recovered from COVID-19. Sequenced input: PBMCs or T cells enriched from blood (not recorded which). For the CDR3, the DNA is TGTGCCTGGAGTAGCGGGAGGGCGCAGTTCTTC. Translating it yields CAWSSGRAQFF.